A selection of T cell receptor beta chains follows, all from one sample in a study of blood T cell repertoires in COVID-19. Sequencing used immunoSEQ multiplex PCR; TCRdb keeps in-frame clones, though not all of them. The data hold around 140,000 clones, with over 60% observed a single time. Input material: PBMCs or T cells enriched from blood (not recorded which). These receptor sequences come from a woman aged 45 to 65 who had recovered from COVID-19. Both conserved end residues are part of each CDR3. Fields, in order: clone size, V gene, D gene, J gene, CDR3 DNA, CDR3 protein. A D gene is named only where the DNA matches it firmly. Only part of the rows carry a size: once, few, many, or a class if the clone is expanded.

>-|TRBV7-9|TRBD1|TRBJ1-1
TGTGCCAGCAGCTTTAGGACAGGGTCGGAAACTGAAGCTTTCTTT
CASSFRTGSETEAFF
>-|TRBV5-5|-|TRBJ1-2
TGTGCCAGCAGGCGTAATGGCTACACCTTC
CASRRNGYTF
>-|TRBV5-1|TRBD2|TRBJ2-1
TGCGCCAGCAGCTCTGAAGTCGCGGGAGGTAGTTCCTACAATGAGCAGTTCTTC
CASSSEVAGGSSYNEQFF
>-|TRBV3-1/TRBV3-2|TRBD2|TRBJ2-7
TGTGCCAGCAGCCAAGGGGACCGTAGACTAGCGTCATACTTC
CASSQGDRRLASYF
>-|TRBV7-7|TRBD2|TRBJ2-1
TGTGCCAGCAGCTCGGGACTAGCCGCTGGCAATGAGCAGTTCTTC
CASSSGLAAGNEQFF
>-|TRBV2|-|TRBJ2-7
TGTGCCAGCAGTCCGACTAGGCGGAGCTCCTACGAGCAGTACTTC
CASSPTRRSSYEQYF
>-|TRBV7-9|-|TRBJ1-1
TGTGCCAGCAGCTTATTAACACCCAACACTGAAGCTTTCTTT
CASSLLTPNTEAFF
>once|TRBV20-1|TRBD2|TRBJ2-7
TGCAGTGCTAGTGCGGCTAGCGGGATCTACGAGCAGTACTTC
CSASAASGIYEQYF
>-|TRBV30|-|TRBJ1-3
TGTGCCTGGCGAGCACGTATCTCCTCTGGAAACACCATATATTTT
CAWRARISSGNTIYF
>-|TRBV12-3/TRBV12-4|-|TRBJ1-6
TGTGCCAGCAGTTGGGGCAATTCACCCCTCCACTTT
CASSWGNSPLHF